Below, 20 T cell receptor beta chains from the same sample are listed, as sequenced in a study of blood T cells in healthy people across ages. Primers used in a second PCR of roughly 6 to 12 cycles were a sample-barcoded 5' primer and a J-beta primer mix. TCRdb recomputed calls from the 5' RACE reads with MiXCR, one row per CDR3 protein. The data show 600,000 to 850,000 distinct CDR3 sequences, approximately 25% seen once. The data were also submitted as part of a second study, on T cells of mothers and their children.

The sample taken for sequencing was blood. The origin of the receptors is a boy aged 5-17 years in good health.

V usage is TRBV5-1 and J usage is TRBJ2-1; 10 positions match TRBD2. From germline, CDR1 is SGHRS and CDR2 YFSETQ. V shed 4 bases, J shed 9 bases, and the junction held 7 bases outside the gene matches. The CDR3 runs to 14 residues. CDR3 nucleotide sequence: TGCGCCAGCAGCCCCGGGACTAGCGTAACTGAGCAGTTCTTC. It encodes CASSPGTSVTEQFF.

The V call is TRBV28, the J call TRBJ2-7; D unclear. Germline-derived CDR1 and CDR2 are MDHEN and SYDVKM. With 4 bases removed from V and 0 bases from J, the gap between germline ends came to 13 bases. The CDR3 has 15 amino acids. CDR3 DNA sequence: TGTGCCAGCAGTTCTGGACCTAGGTCCTCCTACGAGCAGTACTTC. This sequence encodes CASSSGPRSSYEQYF.

The gene calls are TRBV9 and TRBJ2-7, with 8 nucleotides matching TRBD1. With 3 bases clipped from V and 6 bases from J, the junction kept 5 bases outside the gene matches. The CDR3 loop spans 13 amino acids. The germline CDR1 and CDR2 sequences are SGDLS and YYNGEE. CDR3 region: CASSGQGPGEQYF. The CDR3 region has the DNA TGTGCCAGCAGCGGACAGGGGCCAGGCGAGCAGTACTTC.

The J gene is TRBJ2-5, the V gene TRBV3-1, with TRBD2 matching 7 bases. J lost 5 bases, V lost 8 bases, and 11 bases had no gene match. CDR1 is LGHDT and CDR2 is YNNKEL in the germline V gene (reference sequence). The CDR3 spans 14 residues. The CDR3 DNA reads TGTGCCAGCCGATTTACTAGCGAGGGCGAGACCCAGTACTTC. This encodes CASRFTSEGETQYF.

As concerns this clonotype: This clone may be a read error of a much larger clone one base away. This sequence joins TRBV3-1 and TRBJ2-3, with D possibly TRBD2 on 5 matching bases. The germline V gene has CDR1 LGHDT and CDR2 YNNKEL (reference sequence). The CDR3 spans 15 residues. Trimming removed 2 bases from V and 2 bases from J, with 11 bases in between. The CDR3 loop is CASSQRRGPTDTQYF. The CDR3 DNA sequence: TGTGCCAGCAGCCAACGACGGGGTCCCACAGATACGCAGTATTTT.

V is TRBV20-1 and J is TRBJ2-5, with 12 bases aligning to TRBD2. The J call may be faulty, since TRBJ2-1 better matches the DNA end. This CDR3 spans 18 amino acids. The germline V gene has CDR1 DFQATT and CDR2 SNEGSKA (reference sequence). The CDR3 loop is CSALRLAGATPPGNEQFF. CDR3 sequence (DNA): TGCAGTGCTCTGCGACTAGCGGGAGCTACCCCTCCGGGGAATGAGCAGTTCTTC.

V usage is TRBV5-6 and J usage is TRBJ1-2, with 8 bases aligning to TRBD1. Germline values: CDR1 SGHDT, CDR2 YYEEEE. V lost 4 bases, J lost 0 bases, and 11 bases stayed unmatched. This CDR3 is built from 17 residues. CDR3 bases: TGTGCCAGCAGCCCAAACACAGGGGGTATAGCTAACTATGGCTACACCTTC. Amino acid sequence: CASSPNTGGIANYGYTF.

This clonotype was recorded a few times. This chain links TRBV5-1 with TRBJ2-5; either TRBD1 or TRBD2 may fit D (5 bases each). V was shortened by 4 bases and J by 2 bases, with 15 bases between the two germline ends. This CDR3 is 15 amino acids long. Germline CDR1 reads SGHRS; CDR2 reads YFSETQ. This chain's CDR3 is CASSKGTVPQETQYF. In DNA form, the CDR3 reads TGCGCCAGCAGCAAAGGGACCGTTCCGCAAGAGACCCAGTACTTC.

The V call is TRBV28, the J call TRBJ2-7; 9 bases align to TRBD2. The DNA end favors TRBJ2-1, so the J call may be wrong. Per the germline V gene, CDR1 is MDHEN and CDR2 is SYDVKM. This CDR3 region has 18 residues. As DNA, the CDR3 is TGTGCCAGCAGTTTCCCTCCGCTCGAGGGACTAGCATACAATGAGCAGTTCTTC. This sequence encodes CASSFPPLEGLAYNEQFF.

The V gene is TRBV12-3 or TRBV12-4, the J gene TRBJ2-7, with D possibly TRBD2 on 7 matching bases. Trimming left V 6 bases short and J 7 bases short, with 19 bases between. The CDR3 sequence is 14 residues long. The CDR3, as DNA: TGTGCCAGCAGAGAGGCGGGGGCTTCTTGGGAGCAGTACTTC. This translates into CASREAGASWEQYF.

The chain links TRBV28 to TRBJ2-5; 7 bases agree with TRBD2. Looked up from germline, CDR1 is MDHEN and CDR2 is SYDVKM. The CDR3 covers 13 residues. The J segment lost 4 bases and the V segment lost 7 bases, leaving 6 bases of the junction unmatched. CDR3 protein: CASKWEGRETQYF. The CDR3 nucleotides are TGTGCCAGCAAGTGGGAGGGAAGAGAGACCCAGTACTTC.

This clonotype was detected a few times. This chain links TRBV7-8 with TRBJ2-5, with D perhaps TRBD1 or TRBD2 (5 bases each). CDR1 and CDR2 from the germline V gene are SGHVS and FQNEAQ. The CDR3 extends over 18 amino acids. The V gene lost 3 bases and the J gene lost 1 base, with 21 bases spanning the gap. Written as DNA, the CDR3 is TGTGCCAGCAGCTTCATTTCTGGTCAGAGGGACCGCCAAGAGACCCAGTACTTC. It codes for CASSFISGQRDRQETQYF.

This clonotype was seen a handful of times. The chain has TRBV9 and TRBJ2-5; unclear D gene. CDR1 and CDR2 (germline): SGDLS, YYNGEE. Trimming shortened V by 0 bases and J by 4 bases, and 10 bases separated the two germline ends. CDR3 length: 14 amino acids. CDR3 amino acids: CASSVESQPETQYF. CDR3 nucleotide sequence: TGTGCCAGCAGCGTAGAATCACAGCCAGAGACCCAGTACTTC.

This clonotype was counted only a few times. This rearrangement joins TRBV2 to TRBJ2-1; TRBD1 might be the D (6 bases). V gave up 3 bases and J gave up 3 bases, with 9 bases separating them. The CDR3 runs 14 residues. CDR1 and CDR2 from the germline V gene are SNHLY and FYNNEI. CDR3 bases: TGTGCCAGCAGTGATCGGGACAACTACAATGAGCAGTTCTTC. Its protein is CASSDRDNYNEQFF.

This clonotype showed up just a few times. V gene TRBV12-3 or TRBV12-4 combines with J gene TRBJ1-6; D call uncertain. The CDR3 sequence is 12 residues long. V lost 6 bases, J lost 7 bases, and 7 bases lay in between. The CDR3 loop is CASRDWNSPLHF. CDR3 nucleotide sequence: TGTGCCAGCAGGGACTGGAATTCACCCCTCCACTTT.

This clonotype was seen a few times. This chain joins TRBV29-1 and TRBJ2-7; D gene unclear. The V end was cut by 6 bases, the J end by 5 bases, with 17 bases between. The CDR3 contains 13 residues. Looked up from germline, CDR1 is SQVTM and CDR2 is ANQGSEA. In DNA, the CDR3 is TGCAGCGTCCCGGGCCCAAGGGCCCACGAGCAGTACTTC. It yields the protein CSVPGPRAHEQYF.

The V gene is TRBV4-2, the J gene TRBJ1-6, with no clear D. Germline-derived CDR1 and CDR2 are LGHNA and YNFKEQ. The CDR3 loop spans 18 amino acids. V lost 0 bases and J 10 bases, leaving 22 bases between the germline ends. The CDR3 DNA sequence: TGTGCCAGCAGCCAAGATCAGGCCATCGGCGGACCCCAATCACCCCTCCACTTT. Translation: CASSQDQAIGGPQSPLHF.

This clonotype has only a few counts. This rearrangement joins TRBV5-1 to TRBJ1-2, with 12 bases lining up with TRBD1. Germline CDR1 is SGHRS and CDR2 is YFSETQ. CDR3 size: 15 residues. The V gene end was trimmed by 0 bases and the J gene end by 7 bases; junction bases not matched to a gene: 4. CDR3 sequence: CASSLGGQGASGYTF. In nucleotides, the CDR3 is TGCGCCAGCAGCTTGGGGGGACAGGGGGCAAGTGGCTACACCTTC.

J is TRBJ2-1 and V is TRBV13, with D possibly TRBD1 on 5 matching bases. The V and J ends lost 2 bases and 3 bases respectively, with 14 bases between them. Germline CDR1 reads PRHDT; CDR2 reads FYEKMQ (reference sequence). The length of the CDR3 is 16 residues. CDR3 in DNA: TGTGCCAGCAGCTTAATTGAAGGGGTTTACTACAATGAGCAGTTCTTC. It yields the protein CASSLIEGVYYNEQFF. The variable domain in full, with the rest retrieved from reference TRBV13 and TRBJ2-1, is AAGVIQSPRHLIKEKRETATLKCYPIPRHDTVYWYQQGPGQDPQFLISFYEKMQSDKGSIPDRFSAQQFSDYHSELNMSSLELGDSALYFCASSLIEGVYYNEQFFGPGTRLTVL.

The chain recombines TRBV28 with TRBJ1-5, with unresolved D. V was pared by 3 bases and J by 4 bases, with 16 bases between. Germline assignment: CDR1 MDHEN and CDR2 SYDVKM. This CDR3 is 16 amino acids long. The CDR3 loop is CASSLGWAGGNQPQHF. The CDR3, as DNA: TGTGCCAGCAGTTTGGGTTGGGCAGGAGGAAATCAGCCCCAGCATTTT. The full variable domain, completed using reference TRBV28 and TRBJ1-5, is DVKVTQSSRYLVKRTGEKVFLECVQDMDHENMFWYRQDPGLGLRLIYFSYDVKMKEKGDIPEGYSVSREKKERFSLILESASTNQTSMYLCASSLGWAGGNQPQHFGDGTRLSIL.